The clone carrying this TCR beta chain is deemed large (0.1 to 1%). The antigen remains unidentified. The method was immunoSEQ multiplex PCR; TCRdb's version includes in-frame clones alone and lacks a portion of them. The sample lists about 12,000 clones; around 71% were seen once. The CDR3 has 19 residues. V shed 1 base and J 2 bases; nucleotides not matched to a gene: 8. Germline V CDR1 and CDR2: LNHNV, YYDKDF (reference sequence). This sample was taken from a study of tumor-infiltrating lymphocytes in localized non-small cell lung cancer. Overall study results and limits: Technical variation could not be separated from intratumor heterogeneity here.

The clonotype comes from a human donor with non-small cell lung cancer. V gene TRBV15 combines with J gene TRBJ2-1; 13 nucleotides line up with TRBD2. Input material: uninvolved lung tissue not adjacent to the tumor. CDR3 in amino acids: CATSRGWGTSGAPYNEQFF. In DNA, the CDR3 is TGTGCCACCAGCAGAGGGTGGGGGACTAGCGGGGCGCCCTACAATGAGCAGTTCTTC.